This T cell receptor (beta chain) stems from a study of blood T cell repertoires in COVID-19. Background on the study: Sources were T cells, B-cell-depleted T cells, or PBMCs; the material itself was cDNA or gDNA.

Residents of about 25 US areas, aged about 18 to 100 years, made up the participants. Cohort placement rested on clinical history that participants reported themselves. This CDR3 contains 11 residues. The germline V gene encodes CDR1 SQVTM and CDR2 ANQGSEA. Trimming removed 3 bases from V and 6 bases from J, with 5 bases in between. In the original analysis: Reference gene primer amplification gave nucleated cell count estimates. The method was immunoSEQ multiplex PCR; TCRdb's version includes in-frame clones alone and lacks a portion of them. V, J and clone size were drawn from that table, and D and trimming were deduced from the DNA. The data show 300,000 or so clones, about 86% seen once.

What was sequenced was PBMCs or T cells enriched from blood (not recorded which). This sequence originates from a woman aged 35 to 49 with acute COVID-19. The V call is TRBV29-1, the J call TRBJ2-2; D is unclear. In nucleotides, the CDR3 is TGCAGCGTTGAGCAGGCCGGGGAGCTGTTTTTT. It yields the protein CSVEQAGELFF.